This section outlines one T cell receptor beta chain sequence together with its context. What it binds is not known. Then a second PCR, running roughly 6 to 11 cycles, was carried out with a sample-barcoded 5' primer and a J-beta primer mix. Template switching added a 12-random-nucleotide identifier to every cDNA molecule. TCRdb used MiXCR to reprocess the 5' RACE reads, holding one entry per CDR3 protein. The table lists about 1.4 million distinct CDR3 sequences, roughly 64% of them singletons. This sample was included in a study of blood T cells in healthy people across ages. Whole-study results and caveats: CMV status of donors was unknown, possibly confounding expanded clonotype changes.

Each sample had at least 6 million PBMCs isolated. CDR3 length: 14 amino acids. Trimming removed 3 bases from V and 0 bases from J, with 10 bases in between. Germline-derived CDR1 and CDR2 are SGHRS and YFSETQ. This receptor was taken from a man younger than 35 in good health. The sequenced sample consisted of blood. The chain is built from TRBV5-1 and TRBJ2-7, with D unclear. The CDR3 loop is CASSSQASSYEQYF. The CDR3 DNA sequence: TGCGCCAGCAGCTCCCAGGCCAGCTCCTACGAGCAGTACTTC.